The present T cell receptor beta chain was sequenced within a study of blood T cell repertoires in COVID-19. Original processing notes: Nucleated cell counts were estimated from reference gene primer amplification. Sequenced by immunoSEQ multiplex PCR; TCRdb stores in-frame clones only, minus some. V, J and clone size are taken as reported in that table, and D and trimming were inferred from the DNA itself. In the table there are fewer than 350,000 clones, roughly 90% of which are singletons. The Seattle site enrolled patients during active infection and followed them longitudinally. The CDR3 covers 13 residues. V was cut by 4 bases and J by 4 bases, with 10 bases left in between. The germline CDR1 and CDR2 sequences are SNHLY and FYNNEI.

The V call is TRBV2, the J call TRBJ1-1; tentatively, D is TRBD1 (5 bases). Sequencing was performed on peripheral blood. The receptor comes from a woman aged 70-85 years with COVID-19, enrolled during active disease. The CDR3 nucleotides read TGTGCCAGCAGTGGTTCGGGGGTCACTGAAGCTTTCTTT. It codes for CASSGSGVTEAFF.